This T cell receptor (beta chain) was sequenced in a study of shared clonotypes between healthy human individuals. The study's findings and limits: A small donor pool kept down the genetic and exposure-history diversity that was represented.

CD45RO-negative, CCR7-positively selected cells formed the naive CD8 fraction, excluding terminally differentiated effector memory CD45RA+ cells. This CDR3 region has 19 residues. A note on this clone: Its target is not known.

Every subset's genomic DNA went evenly onto several immunoSEQ plates. Each replicate PCR on the sorted subsets used approximately 200 ng DNA (around 31,000 T cell genomes). Per the study methods: Filtering differed for immunoSEQ, which gave only junction sequences without quality scores. Produced via immunoSEQ multiplex PCR; TCRdb's table is partial and in-frame only. The DNA gave D and trimming, while V, J and clone size come from that table. The profile shows more than 550,000 clones, 92% of them singletons. The chain carries TRBV12-2 and TRBJ2-1; the DNA was not used to check the table's D call, TRBD2. TRBV12-2 is termed a pseudogene. This receptor was taken from a man aged 30-40 years in good health. Specimen: naive CD8+ T cells sorted from blood. The CDR3 reads CAPSLIVGGLAGGVSEQFF. The CDR3 DNA reads as TGTGCACCCTCGCTTATAGTTGGGGGACTAGCGGGAGGTGTCTCTGAGCAGTTCTTC.